The 25 T cell receptor beta chains below were found in one sample sequenced in a study of OX40 agonist ivuxolimab in advanced cancers. Sequencing was performed with immunoSEQ multiplex PCR; in TCRdb, only in-frame clones are kept and a portion is missing. The data contain under 20,000 clones, around 82% of them singletons. Specimen: CD4+ or CD8+ T cells sorted from blood, collected in a trial of the OX40 agonist ivuxolimab. These receptors originate from an adult with an advanced solid tumor such as melanoma, head and neck, liver or kidney cancer.

The J gene is TRBJ2-3, the V gene TRBV6-1; D unclear. The germline CDR1 and CDR2 sequences are MNHNS and SASEGT. The CDR3 contains 15 residues. Deletions cut 0 bases from V and 2 bases from J, with 9 bases between. For the CDR3, the DNA is TGTGCCAGCAGTGAAGCCCTGTACGCCACAGATACGCAGTATTTT. This sequence encodes CASSEALYATDTQYF.

The CDR3 DNA follows: TGTGCCAGCAGTTTAATGGGACAGGGGGCGCGGCAGCCCCAGCATTTT. Translating it yields CASSLMGQGARQPQHF. This chain uses TRBV28 with TRBJ1-5; 12 bases match TRBD1. V lost 2 bases and J lost 7; bases outside the gene matches: 6. This CDR3 region has 16 residues. The germline V gene has CDR1 MDHEN and CDR2 SYDVKM.

The chain recombines TRBV7-6 with TRBJ2-1, with 12 bases lining up with TRBD2. Germline assignment: CDR1 SGHVS and CDR2 FNYEAQ. The V and J ends lost 5 bases and 9 bases, in that order; junction bases with no gene match: 8. CDR3 length: 15 residues. The CDR3 region has the DNA TGTGCCAGCAGCAAGACTAGCGGGAGTGGGGTTGAGCAGTTCTTC. Protein sequence: CASSKTSGSGVEQFF.

The V call is TRBV6-1, the J call TRBJ1-5; TRBD1 is a possible D gene (6 bases). The CDR3 is made up of 15 amino acids. V lost 8 bases, J lost 0 bases, and 14 bases lay in between. Germline V gives CDR1 MNHNS, CDR2 SASEGT. CDR3 in amino acids: CASLPGQYSNQPQHF. CDR3 sequence (DNA): TGTGCCAGCTTACCTGGACAGTATAGCAATCAGCCCCAGCATTTT.

V gene TRBV7-2 combines with J gene TRBJ2-5; the match to TRBD1 covers 9 bases. CDR1 is SGHTA, CDR2 FQGNSA, per germline. The CDR3 is made up of 14 amino acids. The junction had 1 base not matched to a gene; V was cut back by 1 base and J by 4 bases. CDR3: CASSLDRGRETQYF. Written as DNA, the CDR3 is TGTGCCAGCAGCTTAGACAGGGGGCGAGAGACCCAGTACTTC.

J is TRBJ2-7 and V is TRBV27; D gene ambiguous. Trimming cost V 4 bases and J 4 bases, with 8 bases left between them. Looked up from germline, CDR1 is MNHEY and CDR2 is SMNVEV (reference sequence). The CDR3 spans 12 residues. The CDR3 sequence: CASSSTLYEQYF. The DNA for the CDR3 is TGTGCCAGCAGTTCGACCCTTTACGAGCAGTACTTC.

CDR3 coding DNA: TGTGCCAGCAGTTCCGCAGGGGGACTAGGGAACACTGAAGCTTTCTTT. Its translation: CASSSAGGLGNTEAFF. The chain couples TRBV28 to TRBJ1-1; 7 nucleotides align to TRBD1. The CDR3 covers 16 residues. Germline V gives CDR1 MDHEN, CDR2 SYDVKM. The V segment lost 4 bases and the J segment 1 base; nucleotides outside the gene matches: 9.

The V and J genes are TRBV6-1 and TRBJ1-1, with a weak D call TRBD1 (5 bases). Germline CDR1 is MNHNS and CDR2 is SASEGT. V shed 8 bases and J shed 0 bases, with 13 bases lying between them. CDR3 length equals 14 residues. This CDR3 reads CASVPTGLNTEAFF. As DNA, the CDR3 is TGTGCCAGCGTACCAACAGGCCTGAACACTGAAGCTTTCTTT.

This clone is judged medium-sized. The chain employs TRBV7-9 and TRBJ1-1, with 10 bases matching TRBD1. CDR1 is SEHNR and CDR2 is FQNEAQ in the germline V gene (reference sequence). V dropped 5 bases and J dropped 4; count of bases not matched to a gene: 7. The CDR3 has 15 amino acids. This chain's CDR3 is CASSGTGQGFTEAFF. CDR3 DNA sequence: TGTGCCAGCAGCGGGACGGGACAGGGGTTCACTGAAGCTTTCTTT.

V gene TRBV7-9 combines with J gene TRBJ2-2, with D possibly TRBD2 on 5 matching bases. Trimming pared 0 bases from V and 0 bases from J, leaving 11 bases between. Germline V gene lookup returns CDR1 SEHNR and CDR2 FQNEAQ (reference sequence). The CDR3 sequence is 17 residues long. CDR3 sequence reads: CASSLAKSLANTGELFF. CDR3 sequence (DNA): TGTGCCAGCAGCTTAGCCAAGTCACTAGCGAACACCGGGGAGCTGTTTTTT.

The chain employs TRBV4-2 and TRBJ1-1, with TRBD1 identical over 8 bases. Germline loops: CDR1 LGHNA, CDR2 YNFKEQ. There are 15 residues in the CDR3. J was trimmed by 0 bases and V by 1 base; bases with no gene match: 1. The CDR3 DNA reads TGTGCCAGCAGCCAAGGACAGGGGATGAACACTGAAGCTTTCTTT. This encodes CASSQGQGMNTEAFF.

The chain recombines TRBV5-1 with TRBJ2-1; 10 positions match TRBD1. V lost 0 bases to trimming and J lost 7 bases; unmatched junction nucleotides: 4. The CDR3 loop spans 15 amino acids. The germline gives CDR1 SGHRS, CDR2 YFSETQ. CDR3: CASSLGGQGTNEQFF. For the CDR3, the DNA is TGCGCCAGCAGCTTGGGGGGACAGGGGACAAATGAGCAGTTCTTC.

This clone was detected once. V and J are TRBV19 and TRBJ2-4; D might be TRBD1 or TRBD2, each matching 5 bases. The CDR3 is 13 residues long. CDR1 is LNHDA, CDR2 SQIVND, per germline (reference sequence). V was trimmed by 5 bases and J by 6 bases, leaving 11 bases between them. The CDR3 reads CASSLGDGNIQYF. CDR3 DNA: TGTGCCAGTAGTTTGGGGGACGGAAACATTCAGTACTTC.

This clone is deemed medium-sized. V gene TRBV7-9 combines with J gene TRBJ2-7; possibly TRBD1 or TRBD2 for D (5 bases each). There are 12 residues in the CDR3. The germline V gene encodes CDR1 SEHNR and CDR2 FQNEAQ (reference sequence). Trimming left V 2 bases short and J 6 bases short, with 8 bases between. Here the CDR3 reads CASSLQGTEQYF. DNA for the CDR3: TGTGCCAGCAGCTTACAAGGGACCGAGCAGTACTTC.

Comment on this clone: Other DNA sequences from this sample encode an identical CDR3 as well. The chain uses TRBV18 and TRBJ2-5; D unresolved. The CDR3 spans 11 residues. Per the germline V gene, CDR1 is KGHSH and CDR2 is LQKENI. The V end lost 3 bases, the J end lost 5 bases, and 4 bases lay between the germline ends. The CDR3 DNA reads TGTGCCAGCTCACCGCAGGAGACCCAGTACTTC. Residues: CASSPQETQYF.

This clone has just a few counts. J is TRBJ1-1 and V is TRBV19; no clear D. Per the germline V gene, CDR1 is LNHDA and CDR2 is SQIVND (reference sequence). The V gene lost 3 bases and the J gene lost 4 bases, with 18 bases spanning the gap. CDR3 length: 16 amino acids. The CDR3 coding sequence is TGTGCCAGTAGTATCTCATCAGACCCCACGGCCACTGAAGCTTTCTTT. Translation: CASSISSDPTATEAFF.

The V gene is TRBV6-1, the J gene TRBJ2-3, with TRBD2 identical over 10 bases. The CDR3 length is 14 residues. Trimming at V came to 8 bases and at J to 6 bases, leaving 8 bases not matched to a gene. Germline V gene sequence: CDR1 MNHNS, CDR2 SASEGT. The CDR3 DNA reads TGTGCCAGCTCCCTAGCGGGAGATATTGATACGCAGTATTTT. Translated, it gives CASSLAGDIDTQYF.

This chain joins TRBV27 and TRBJ2-2; TRBD2 matches 12 bases. V was pared by 4 bases and J by 0 bases, with 6 bases of the junction left unmatched. The CDR3 loop spans 18 amino acids. CDR1 is MNHEY, CDR2 SMNVEV, per germline (reference sequence). The CDR3 reads CASSSRGLAGPNTGELFF. The CDR3 coding sequence is TGTGCCAGCAGTTCCCGGGGACTAGCGGGCCCGAACACCGGGGAGCTGTTTTTT.

The genes are TRBV10-3 and TRBJ1-5; tentative D call: TRBD1 (6 bases). Germline values: CDR1 ENHRY, CDR2 SYGVKD. The CDR3 covers 15 residues. The V gene lost 6 bases and the J gene lost 7 bases, with 19 bases spanning the gap. CDR3 coding DNA: TGTGCCATCAGAGACTCAGGGGACGGGGGGCAGCCCCAGCATTTT. Protein sequence: CAIRDSGDGGQPQHF.

The J gene is TRBJ2-5, the V gene TRBV6-1, with 7 bases matching TRBD2. CDR1 is MNHNS and CDR2 is SASEGT in the germline V gene. V lost 5 bases, J lost 2 bases, and 5 bases stayed unmatched. The CDR3 runs 14 residues. The CDR3 here is CASSSPGGQETQYF. In DNA form, the CDR3 reads TGTGCCAGCAGTTCTCCGGGGGGTCAAGAGACCCAGTACTTC.

The V and J genes are TRBV6-6 and TRBJ1-4; unclear D gene. This CDR3 spans 12 amino acids. The V end lost 5 bases, the J end lost 8 bases, and 9 bases lay between the germline ends. Germline lookup yields CDR1 MNHNY and CDR2 SVGAGI (reference sequence). CDR3 in DNA: TGTGCCAGCAGTACGAACGGGGAAAAACTGTTTTTT. Translated, it gives CASSTNGEKLFF.

The chain is built from TRBV27 and TRBJ2-5; TRBD2 might be the D (6 bases). Per the germline V gene, CDR1 is MNHEY and CDR2 is SMNVEV (reference sequence). The CDR3 is 17 amino acids. Trimming removed 0 bases at V and 7 bases at J, with 21 bases between. CDR3 protein: CASSLSWTGEGVRTQYF. In nucleotides, the CDR3 is TGTGCCAGCAGTTTATCATGGACGGGAGAAGGGGTAAGGACCCAGTACTTC.

The CDR3 bases are TGTGCCAGTGACAGGGGAACGAGGGGTCAGCCCCAGCATTTT. It translates to CASDRGTRGQPQHF. V and J are TRBV19 and TRBJ1-5, with 8 bases lining up with TRBD1. The CDR3 is 14 residues long. Trimming took 8 bases from V and 6 from J; bases not matched to a gene: 9. Germline CDR1 reads LNHDA; CDR2 reads SQIVND (reference sequence).

This clone has only a few counts. The rearrangement uses TRBV6-5 and TRBJ1-1; D gene unclear. CDR1 is MNHEY and CDR2 is SVGAGI in the germline V gene. The CDR3 has 13 residues. The V end lost 5 bases, the J end lost 0 bases, and 7 bases lay between the germline ends. The CDR3 spells CASSLGMNTEAFF. The CDR3 DNA reads as TGTGCCAGCAGTCTCGGCATGAACACTGAAGCTTTCTTT.

The chain recombines TRBV5-5 with TRBJ2-2; D is undetermined. Per the germline V gene, CDR1 is SGHKS and CDR2 is YYEKEE (reference sequence). The ends were cut back, 0 bases at V and 6 bases at J, with 9 bases in the middle. The CDR3 is 14 amino acids. The CDR3 DNA sequence: TGTGCCAGCAGCTTGGAACAAAATGCCGGGGAGCTGTTTTTT. It codes for CASSLEQNAGELFF. The whole variable domain, remainder taken from reference TRBV5-5 and TRBJ2-2, is DAGVTQSPTHLIKTRGQQVTLRCSPISGHKSVSWYQQVLGQGPQFIFQYYEKEERGRGNFPDRFSARQFPNYSSELNVNALLLGDSALYLCASSLEQNAGELFFGEGSRLTVL.